This T cell receptor (beta chain) stems from a study of cytomegalovirus exposure and HLA in healthy donors. CDR1 is SEHNR, CDR2 FQNEAQ, per germline (reference sequence). Between the trimmed V and J ends, which lost 1 base and 4 bases, there was a span of 5 bases. The CDR3 extends over 12 amino acids. The table came from immunoSEQ multiplex PCR; TCRdb's copy has only in-frame clones and leaves some out. The sample includes some 69,000 clones, roughly 96% seen only once; the top ten take around 2.4%. In this sample, this clone turned up once. The sequence was collected from a man younger than 35 in good health and CMV-seronegative. The V gene is TRBV7-9, the J gene TRBJ2-7; D not resolved. Source material: PBMCs. This CDR3 is CASSLGEYEQYF. CDR3 bases: TGTGCCAGCAGCTTAGGAGAGTACGAGCAGTACTTC.